Listed below are T cell receptor beta chains from one sample, sequenced in a study of early T cells in non-severe SARS-CoV-2 infection. A single record per CDR3 protein comes from TCRdb applying MiXCR to the 5' RACE reads. The repertoire has 70,000 or so distinct CDR3 sequences, roughly an eighth of them found once; the top ten carry around an eighth. Sequencing was done on a sample of whole blood. All receptors derive from an adult who was a healthcare worker with PCR-confirmed SARS-CoV-2 infection or an uninfected control (not recorded which). CDR3s include the opening cysteine and the closing phenylalanine or tryptophan. The order of the fields is V gene, clone size, J gene, D gene, CDR3 DNA, CDR3 protein. The D gene is left open where the match is weak. Only some rows state a clone size, as once, few, many or a class for expanded clones.

TRBV6-2/TRBV6-3	many	TRBJ2-5	.	TGTGCCAGCAGAATGGACAGCCAAGAGACCCAGTACTTC	CASRMDSQETQYF
TRBV28	many	TRBJ1-5	.	TGTGCCAGCAGTTTAACCAGTAGCGGGTCGGATAATCAGCCCCAGCATTTT	CASSLTSSGSDNQPQHF
TRBV29-1	few	TRBJ2-4	.	TGCAGCGTAATGGACATCAATAGAGCCAAAAACATTCAGTACTTC	CSVMDINRAKNIQYF
TRBV28	many	TRBJ1-5	.	TGTGCCAGCACCTTAAACCTAAATCAGCCCCAGCATTTT	CASTLNLNQPQHF
TRBV20-1	few	TRBJ2-3	.	TGCAGTGCTAGAGATTCGAGACGAGATACGCAGTATTTT	CSARDSRRDTQYF
TRBV10-3	.	TRBJ2-7	.	TGTGCCATCAGTGCGGACCCTCTGGAGCAGTACTTC	CAISADPLEQYF
TRBV29-1	few	TRBJ2-1	TRBD2	TGCAGCGTTGAAGAGGGACGAGCGGGGTCGGGATACAATGAGCAGTTCTTC	CSVEEGRAGSGYNEQFF
TRBV6-4	few	TRBJ2-3	.	TGTGCCAGCAGTGACTCAAGGAGAAGGGCAGGTACGCAGTATTTT	CASSDSRRRAGTQYF
TRBV4-1	few	TRBJ1-2	.	TGCGCCAGCAGCCCGAACGCTGGGGAGGGCTATGGCTACACCTTC	CASSPNAGEGYGYTF
TRBV9	many	TRBJ1-2	.	TGTGCCAGCAGCCCTAGTGAGGCCTATGGCTACACCTTC	CASSPSEAYGYTF
TRBV18	.	TRBJ1-3	.	TGTGCCAGCTCACCAGATGATTCTTCGAACACCATATATTTT	CASSPDDSSNTIYF
TRBV29-1	few	TRBJ2-7	.	TGCAGCGTTGTGATTACAGGGGGGGACGAGCAGTACTTC	CSVVITGGDEQYF
TRBV7-9	few	TRBJ1-1	.	TGTGCCAGCAGCTTAGGCGACAGCCTGAACACTGAAGCTTTCTTT	CASSLGDSLNTEAFF
TRBV20-1	few	TRBJ2-7	.	TGCAGTGCCATCTTACCGGGACAATCCTACGAGCAGTACTTC	CSAILPGQSYEQYF
TRBV18	few	TRBJ2-7	.	TGTGCCAGCTCGTCAGGGGTTGGATACGAGCAGTACTTC	CASSSGVGYEQYF
TRBV11-1	.	TRBJ2-7	.	TGTGCCAGCAGCTTTGGTCCGGACAACCTCTACGAGCAGTACTTC	CASSFGPDNLYEQYF
TRBV18	.	TRBJ1-6	.	TGTGCCGGCTCACCATTCCCCACGAACCAGAATTCACCCCTCCATTTT	CAGSPFPTNQNSPLHF
TRBV4-3	many	TRBJ1-4	.	TGCGCCAGCAGCCAAGATCGGCGGGAACTGTTTTTT	CASSQDRRELFF
TRBV20-1	few	TRBJ2-2	.	TGCAGTGCTAGTGGAATCATCGACGGGGAGCTGTTTTTT	CSASGIIDGELFF
TRBV14	.	TRBJ1-6	.	TGTGCCAGCAGCCAATATCTGGGTTACTCACCCCTCCACTTT	CASSQYLGYSPLHF
TRBV28	.	TRBJ2-2	.	TGTGCCAGCAGCCGCACAGGGTCCACCGGGGAGCTGTTTTTT	CASSRTGSTGELFF
TRBV5-1	many	TRBJ1-4	.	TGCGCCAGCAGCTTGGACAGAGCCGCAACTAATGAAAAACTGTTTTTT	CASSLDRAATNEKLFF
TRBV28	.	TRBJ1-1	TRBD1	TGTGCCAGCAGTTTTTCCGGGGGCAGGGGGACTGAAGCTTTCTTT	CASSFSGGRGTEAFF
TRBV6-6	.	TRBJ2-6	.	TGTGCCAGCACCCTGGGACGTTCCTCTGGGGCCAACGTCCTGACTTTC	CASTLGRSSGANVLTF
TRBV18	few	TRBJ2-1	TRBD1	TGTGCCAGCTCACCGGCCGGGACAGGGGGCAATGAGCAGTTCTTC	CASSPAGTGGNEQFF
TRBV7-2	.	TRBJ2-3	TRBD2	TGTGCCAGCAGCTTGAGCGGGGGACCTTGGGATACGCAGTATTTT	CASSLSGGPWDTQYF
TRBV6-2/TRBV6-3	few	TRBJ2-7	.	TGTGCCAGCTGCGAAAACGCCCCTTCCAGTCAGCAGTACTTC	CASCENAPSSQQYF
TRBV6-5	few	TRBJ1-2	TRBD1	TGTGCCAGCAGTTATACAGGGGGAGGCTACACCTTC	CASSYTGGGYTF
TRBV28	many	TRBJ2-7	.	TGTGCCAGCAGTTTAAGTTTCCGCGAGCAGTACTTC	CASSLSFREQYF
TRBV7-2	.	TRBJ1-2	.	TGTGCCAGCAGCTTAAGGGCCCTGTACTATGGCTACACCTTC	CASSLRALYYGYTF
TRBV20-1	.	TRBJ2-7	TRBD1	TGCAGTGCCCTGGGACAGGTTAGCTCCTACGAGCAGTACTTC	CSALGQVSSYEQYF
TRBV24-1	.	TRBJ2-1	.	TGTGCCACCCCCAGCGGTGAGCAGTTCTTC	CATPSGEQFF
TRBV5-4	many	TRBJ2-1	.	TGTGCCAGCAGCTTGAACAGTTACAATGAGCAGTTCTTC	CASSLNSYNEQFF
TRBV6-6	many	TRBJ1-6	.	TGTGCCAGCAATATTAACTCTTCACCCCTCCACTTT	CASNINSSPLHF
TRBV28	few	TRBJ1-1	TRBD1	TGTGCCAGCAGTGAACAGGGGGCGTACACTGAAGCTTTCTTT	CASSEQGAYTEAFF
TRBV11-2	many	TRBJ2-6	TRBD2	TGTGCCAGCAGCTACGGACTAGCGGTCTCTGGGGCCAACGTCCTGACTTTC	CASSYGLAVSGANVLTF
TRBV9	few	TRBJ2-3	TRBD2	TGTGCCAGCAGCGCGACTAGCGGGGGGCATGGAGATACGCAGTATTTT	CASSATSGGHGDTQYF
TRBV7-7	many	TRBJ2-1	TRBD2	TGTGCCAGCAGCCCGGGACTAAACAATGAGCAGTTCTTC	CASSPGLNNEQFF
TRBV9	many	TRBJ1-5	.	TGTGCCAGCAGCGTAGGGGACACTTCTAATCAGCCCCAGCATTTT	CASSVGDTSNQPQHF
TRBV6-1	few	TRBJ1-4	.	TGTGCCAGCGGCGGACAGCCTAATGAAAAACTGTTTTTT	CASGGQPNEKLFF
TRBV7-9	many	TRBJ2-7	.	TGTGCCAGCAGCTTAGGGGCAGCCTCCTACGAGCAGTACTTC	CASSLGAASYEQYF
TRBV3-1	.	TRBJ2-7	TRBD1	TGTGCCAGCAGCCAGCAGGGGGCTAACGAGCAGTACTTC	CASSQQGANEQYF
TRBV5-6	.	TRBJ1-1	.	TGTGCCAGCAGCATCGGACAGTTTGAAGCTTTCTTT	CASSIGQFEAFF
TRBV29-1	few	TRBJ1-2	.	TGCAGCGTTGAACACCAAGGCTATGGCTACACCTTC	CSVEHQGYGYTF
TRBV4-3	many	TRBJ2-5	.	TGCGCCAGCAGCCAAGGACAGGTGGAGACCCAGTACTTC	CASSQGQVETQYF
TRBV6-6	few	TRBJ1-6	TRBD1	TGTGCCAGCAGTTATCTGAGGGACAGAAATAATTCACCCCTCCACTTT	CASSYLRDRNNSPLHF
TRBV5-5	few	TRBJ1-1	.	TGTGCCAGCAGCCTCTGGTCGACCACTGAAGCTTTCTTT	CASSLWSTTEAFF
TRBV9	.	TRBJ2-2	.	TGTGCCAGCAGCGTAGCAACCGGGGAGCTGTTTTTT	CASSVATGELFF
TRBV7-2	.	TRBJ2-6	.	TGTGCCAGCAGCTTATGGGAATTTGGGGCCAACGTCCTGACTTTC	CASSLWEFGANVLTF
TRBV28	.	TRBJ2-6	.	TGTGCCAGCAGTTGGGTAGCTGGGGCCAACGTCCTGACTTTC	CASSWVAGANVLTF
TRBV11-2	.	TRBJ2-1	.	TGTGCCAGCAGCTCGGGACCGGGTGGCGACAATGAGCAGTTCTTC	CASSSGPGGDNEQFF
TRBV29-1	.	TRBJ2-1	.	TGCAGCGTTGGGCCCGTTGGTACCCAGTTCTTC	CSVGPVGTQFF